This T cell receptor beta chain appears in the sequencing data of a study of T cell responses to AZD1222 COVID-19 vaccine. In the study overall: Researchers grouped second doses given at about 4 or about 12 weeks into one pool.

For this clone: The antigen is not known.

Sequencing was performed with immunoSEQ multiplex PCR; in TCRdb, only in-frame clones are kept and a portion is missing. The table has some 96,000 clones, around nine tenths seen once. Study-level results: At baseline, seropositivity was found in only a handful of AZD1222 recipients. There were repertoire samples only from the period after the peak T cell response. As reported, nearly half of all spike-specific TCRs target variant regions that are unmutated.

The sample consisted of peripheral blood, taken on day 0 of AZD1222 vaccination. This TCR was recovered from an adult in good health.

CDR3 nucleotides: TGCGCCAGCAGCTTGTCCGGGGGGTCTGACACTGAAGCTTTCTTT. It encodes CASSLSGGSDTEAFF. The chain joins TRBV5-1 to TRBJ1-1; D is possibly TRBD1 (5 bases). In germline, CDR1 is SGHRS, CDR2 YFSETQ. There are 15 residues in the CDR3. V was trimmed by 1 base and J by 3 bases, leaving 13 bases between them.